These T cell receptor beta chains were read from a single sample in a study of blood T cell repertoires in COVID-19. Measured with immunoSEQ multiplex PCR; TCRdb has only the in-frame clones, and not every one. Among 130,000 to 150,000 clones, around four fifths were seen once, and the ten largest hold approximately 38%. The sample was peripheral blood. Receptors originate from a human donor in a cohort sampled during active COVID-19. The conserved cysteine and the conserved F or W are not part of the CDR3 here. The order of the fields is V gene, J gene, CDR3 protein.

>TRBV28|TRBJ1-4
ASSLMEGGTEKLF
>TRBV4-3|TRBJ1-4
ASSQNRVREKLF
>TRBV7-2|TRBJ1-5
ASSSQGNANQPQH
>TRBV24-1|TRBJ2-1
ATSDAGYNEQF
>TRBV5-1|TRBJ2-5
ASSLNSQETQY
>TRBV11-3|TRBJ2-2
ASSKDRYTGELF
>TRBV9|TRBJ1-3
ASSVVGVGNTIY
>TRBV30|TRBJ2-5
AWSGGRGETQY
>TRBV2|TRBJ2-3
ASSVSGGGLTDTQY
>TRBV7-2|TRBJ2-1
ASSSGQGAYNEQF
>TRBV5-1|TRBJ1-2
ASETGTGNYGYT
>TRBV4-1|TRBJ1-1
ASSRTGMNTEAF
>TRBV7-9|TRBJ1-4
ASSLVRGEKLF
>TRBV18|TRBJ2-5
ASSPQVRETQY
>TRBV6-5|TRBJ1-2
ASSFPGGLGYT
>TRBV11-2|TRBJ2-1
ASSPNRGPYNEQF
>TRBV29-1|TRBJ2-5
SVTSGSQETQY
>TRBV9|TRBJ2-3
ASSTRTSREITDTQY
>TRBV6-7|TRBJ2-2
ASSSGLAGAAPNTGELF
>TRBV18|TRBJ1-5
ASSPGQGNQPQH
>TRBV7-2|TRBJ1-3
ASSSQGYGNTIY
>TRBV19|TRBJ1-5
ASRPPGQGAYQPQH
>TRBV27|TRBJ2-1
ASSAIQGRVSAEQF
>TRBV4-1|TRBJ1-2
ASKTGLEWGGYT
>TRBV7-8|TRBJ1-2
ASRSEDPFPYYGYT
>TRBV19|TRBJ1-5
ASSRGGVMDQPQH
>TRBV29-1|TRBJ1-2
SVERGLVYGYT
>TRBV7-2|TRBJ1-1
ASSSLADTEAF
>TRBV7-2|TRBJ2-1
ASRQDVDNEQF
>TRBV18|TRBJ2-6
ASSSTGSGANVLT
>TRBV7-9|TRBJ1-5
ASSWEGDQPQH
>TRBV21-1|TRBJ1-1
ASSASYSNITAF
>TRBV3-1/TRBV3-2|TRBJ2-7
ASSKGLYEQY
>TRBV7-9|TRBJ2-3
ASSLGAGGTDTQY
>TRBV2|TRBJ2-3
AAGVGNTQY
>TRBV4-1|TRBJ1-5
ASSRGFAGQPQH
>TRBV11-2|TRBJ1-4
ASSVHRGNNEKLF
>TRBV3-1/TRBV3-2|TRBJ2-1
ASSHQRGSSYNEQF
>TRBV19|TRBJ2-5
ASSRLGGAPQETQY
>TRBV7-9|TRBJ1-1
ASSLDTVNTEAF
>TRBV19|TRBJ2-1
ASTPGLAGRSEQF
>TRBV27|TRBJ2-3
VSLGRTDTQY
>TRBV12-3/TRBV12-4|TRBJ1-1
ASRTTEAF
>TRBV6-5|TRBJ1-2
ASSPRTRYGYT
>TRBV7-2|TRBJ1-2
ASSSSRGQDGYT
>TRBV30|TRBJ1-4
AWTPQEFNEKLF